This TCR beta chain was retrieved from a study of blood T cell repertoires in COVID-19. In the source study's methods: Reference gene primer amplification yielded estimated nucleated cell counts. Profiled with immunoSEQ multiplex PCR; TCRdb holds only in-frame clones, not every one. V, J and clone size derive from that table, while D and trimming were established from the DNA sequence. Of hundreds of thousands of clones listed, 75% to 90% are singletons. This clone was recorded a few times. Cohort allocation depended upon clinical history that participants reported. The V gene lost 1 base and the J gene lost 10 bases, with 8 bases spanning the gap. Germline-derived CDR1 and CDR2 are LGHDT and YNNKEL (reference sequence). This CDR3 has 12 amino acids.

The receptor comes from a woman in her 40s who had recovered from COVID-19. Material for sequencing was PBMCs or T cells enriched from blood (not recorded which). The rearrangement links TRBV3-1 (or the pseudogene TRBV3-2) to TRBJ2-1, with D perhaps TRBD1 (5 bases). The chain's CDR3 is CASSQGWGEQFF. The DNA for the CDR3 is TGTGCCAGCAGCCAAGGCTGGGGCGAGCAGTTCTTC.